The clone carrying this TCR beta chain is medium-sized. MiXCR was run by TCRdb on the PCR reads, yielding one entry per CDR3 protein. The sample lists approximately 8,700 distinct CDR3 sequences; roughly 50% were seen once. The CDR3 consists of 11 residues. Germline CDR1 reads MNHNS; CDR2 reads SASEGT. With 10 bases removed from V and 9 bases from J, the gap between germline ends came to 14 bases. These data are taken from a study of CD4 and CD8 cells across lung adenocarcinoma regions. Samples came from patients with localized non-small cell lung adenocarcinoma. The gene calls are TRBV6-1 and TRBJ2-3; the D gene could be TRBD1 or TRBD2 (5 bases each). The source is a female donor with lung adenocarcinoma. The CD4 and CD8 labels of this study may be unreliable. The material sequenced was CD8+ T cells from the margin of a lung tumor. The DNA of the CDR3 is TGTGCCACAGGAATGTGGGACACGCAGTATTTT. Translating it yields CATGMWDTQYF.